The rows below give T cell receptor beta chains drawn from one sample of a study of early T cells in non-severe SARS-CoV-2 infection. TCRdb fed the 5' RACE reads into MiXCR, producing one record per CDR3 protein. The sample consists of some 110,000 distinct CDR3 sequences, about 16% of them appearing once. The sample comprised whole blood. These receptors were collected from an adult who was a healthcare worker with PCR-confirmed SARS-CoV-2 infection or an uninfected control (not recorded which). The CDR3 runs from the conserved cysteine through the conserved F or W. D genes are given only for firm matches. Size tells how often a clone was seen (once, few, many) or the class of an expanded clone, and some rows leave it out.

TRBJ1-2	.	TRBD1	TRBV5-6	TGTGCCAGCAGCTTACGGGCAGGGGGCGCCTATGGCTACACCTTC	CASSLRAGGAYGYTF
TRBJ2-7	.	TRBD1	TRBV7-9	TGTGCCAACAGCGCCCGTGGGACAGGAGACTACGAGCAGTACTTC	CANSARGTGDYEQYF
TRBJ1-2	.	.	TRBV4-1	TGCGCCAGCAGCCCTGGGGTCGACTTTGCCTATGGCTACACCTTC	CASSPGVDFAYGYTF
TRBJ2-3	few	.	TRBV27	TGTGCCAGCAGTTCCACTCATAGCACAGATACGCAGTATTTT	CASSSTHSTDTQYF
TRBJ1-1	once	.	TRBV4-1	TGCGCCAGCAGCCAATCTGGACCCATCGGAGGGACTGAAGCTTTCTTT	CASSQSGPIGGTEAFF
TRBJ2-1	.	TRBD2	TRBV10-3	TGTGCCATCAGTGACGGGACTAGCGGCAATGAGCAGTTCTTC	CAISDGTSGNEQFF
TRBJ2-3	.	TRBD2	TRBV5-4	TGTGCCAGCAGCCCGGGACTAGCGGGGGGGCCAGATACGCAGTATTTT	CASSPGLAGGPDTQYF
TRBJ1-6	few	.	TRBV29-1	TGCAGCGCCGGGATAGGGGGGCGGTTAAATTCACCCCTCCACTTT	CSAGIGGRLNSPLHF
TRBJ2-2	.	.	TRBV5-1	TGCGCCAGCAGCTCCTCGGGGGAGCTGTTTTTT	CASSSSGELFF
TRBJ1-1	once	TRBD1	TRBV5-4	TGTGCCAGCAGCTCCCGGGACAGGAACACTGAAGCTTTCTTT	CASSSRDRNTEAFF
TRBJ2-2	few	.	TRBV5-1	TGCGCCAGCAGCCCGTATCAGGGGCGGGACACCGGGGAGCTGTTTTTT	CASSPYQGRDTGELFF
TRBJ1-1	many	TRBD1	TRBV10-2	TGCGCCAGCAGTGAGTCGACAGGGTTCGGGAACACTGAAGCTTTCTTT	CASSESTGFGNTEAFF
TRBJ2-2	.	.	TRBV7-3	TGTGCCAGCAGCTTAACGACCGGGTATCCCGGGGAGCTGTTTTTT	CASSLTTGYPGELFF
TRBJ1-1	few	.	TRBV18	TGTGCCACGACCACGCGGACAGACCACACTGAAGCTTTCTTT	CATTTRTDHTEAFF
TRBJ1-1	.	.	TRBV3-1	TGTGCCAGCAGTCAATCTCTGGGGGCAGGGAGGGCCACTGAAGCTTTCTTT	CASSQSLGAGRATEAFF
TRBJ2-2	many	.	TRBV3-1	TGTGCCAGCAGACACGGGACCGGGGAGCTGTTTTTT	CASRHGTGELFF
TRBJ2-2	.	.	TRBV20-1	TGCAGTGCTAGACCCGGGACGGTGAACACCGGGGAGCTGTTTTTT	CSARPGTVNTGELFF
TRBJ1-1	.	TRBD1	TRBV12-3/TRBV12-4	TGTGCCAGCAGCCGACAGGGGGCAATCGCTGAAGCTTTCTTT	CASSRQGAIAEAFF
TRBJ2-3	once	.	TRBV21-1	TGTGCCAGCAGCAAACTATTCCCTAGCGCGTGCACAGATACGCAGTATTTT	CASSKLFPSACTDTQYF
TRBJ2-1	few	.	TRBV6-6	TGTGCCAGCAAACTGCAGGGGAGCTCCTACAATGAGCAGTTCTTC	CASKLQGSSYNEQFF
TRBJ2-3	.	TRBD2	TRBV5-1	TGCGCCAGCAGCTGGAGAGCAAGCGGGGGCACAGATACGCAGTATTTT	CASSWRASGGTDTQYF
TRBJ2-1	.	TRBD1	TRBV27	TGTGCCAGCACCCAGGACAGGTCCTCCTACAATGAGCAGTTCTTC	CASTQDRSSYNEQFF
TRBJ2-7	.	.	TRBV12-3/TRBV12-4	TGTGCCAGCAGCTCTTTCTTGGGGTCTACCTACGAGCAGTACTTC	CASSSFLGSTYEQYF
TRBJ1-1	.	TRBD1	TRBV20-1	TGCAGTGCTAGACTAAGGGGCCAGGGGGCTATCACTGAAGCTTTCTTT	CSARLRGQGAITEAFF
TRBJ2-5	many	.	TRBV29-1	TGCAGCGTCTCCCAGTCGCTGACCCAAGGGACCCAGTACTTC	CSVSQSLTQGTQYF
TRBJ2-7	.	TRBD1	TRBV2	TGTGCCAGCACGTGGGACAGTTTTACCTACGAGCAGTACTTC	CASTWDSFTYEQYF
TRBJ1-3	many	.	TRBV11-2	TGTGCCAGCAGCTTAGAGGGGCAGCTCGGAAACACCATATATTTT	CASSLEGQLGNTIYF
TRBJ2-2	.	.	TRBV12-3/TRBV12-4	TGTGCCAGCAAAATAGCTGTGAACACCGGGGAGCTGTTTTTT	CASKIAVNTGELFF
TRBJ2-1	.	.	TRBV18	TGTGCCAGCTCACCACCGTCAAGGGCGGGAAATGAGCAGTTCTTC	CASSPPSRAGNEQFF
TRBJ2-3	.	.	TRBV5-1	TGCGCCAGCAGCTTGGCTCACAGCACAGATACGCAGTATTTT	CASSLAHSTDTQYF
TRBJ1-6	.	TRBD1	TRBV20-1	TGCAGTGCCGCCGGGACAGTCCTACTTTCACCCCTCCACTTT	CSAAGTVLLSPLHF
TRBJ1-5	few	.	TRBV30	TGTGCCTGGAGTGTATCGGGATGGCGCAATCAGCCCCAGCATTTT	CAWSVSGWRNQPQHF
TRBJ2-7	many	.	TRBV10-3	TGTGCCATCAGTGAGTTTGGGGGAAGCTACGAGCAGTACTTC	CAISEFGGSYEQYF
TRBJ2-3	.	.	TRBV12-3/TRBV12-4	TGTGCCAGCCTACGCAGCGCCACAGATACGCAGTATTTT	CASLRSATDTQYF
TRBJ1-1	.	.	TRBV29-1	TGCAGCGCACAACTCCGGAACACTGAAGCTTTCTTT	CSAQLRNTEAFF
TRBJ1-5	few	TRBD1	TRBV30	TGTGCCTGGAGTGGAGACAGGGTTCGGAATAGCAATCAGCCCCAGCATTTT	CAWSGDRVRNSNQPQHF
TRBJ2-1	.	TRBD2	TRBV10-2	TGCGCCAGCAACGGGGGGGCCCACAATGAGCAGTTCTTC	CASNGGAHNEQFF
TRBJ1-2	.	TRBD1	TRBV29-1	TGCAGCGCACAGGGGCGCGGCTACACCTTC	CSAQGRGYTF
TRBJ1-3	.	.	TRBV9	TGTGCCAGCAGCGGTTCAGGAGACACCATATATTTT	CASSGSGDTIYF
TRBJ1-1	.	.	TRBV7-9	TGTGCCAGCAGCTCCCAGGCCCTGGTCACTGAAGCTTTCTTT	CASSSQALVTEAFF
TRBJ1-4	few	.	TRBV10-2	TGCGCCAGCAGCCTAAGACAGAGTAATGAAAAACTGTTTTTT	CASSLRQSNEKLFF
TRBJ1-2	.	.	TRBV7-9	TGTGCCAGCAGCCCCTTCTCGGGGATCGATGGCTACACCTTC	CASSPFSGIDGYTF
TRBJ2-1	.	.	TRBV19	TGTGCCAGTAGTGTGGACAGCCCCGTAAATGAGCAGTTCTTC	CASSVDSPVNEQFF
TRBJ1-6	few	.	TRBV5-5	TGTGCCAGCAGCTCGAAGTCCTATAGTACAGGGAATTCTTCACCCCTCCACTTT	CASSSKSYSTGNSSPLHF
TRBJ2-7	.	TRBD2	TRBV7-2	TGTGCCAGCAGCACAGCGGGGGGACAGTCCTACGAGCAGTACTTC	CASSTAGGQSYEQYF
TRBJ1-2	.	.	TRBV12-5	TGTGCTAGTGGTTTGAGCCAAGACTATGGCTACACCTTC	CASGLSQDYGYTF